The 7 T cell receptor beta chains below all came from one sample that was sequenced in a study of blood T cell repertoires in COVID-19. Sequencing used immunoSEQ multiplex PCR; TCRdb keeps in-frame clones, though not all of them. This repertoire shows roughly 180,000 clones, 80% found once; its top ten account for about an eighth. Sample: PBMCs or T cells enriched from blood (not recorded which). These receptors all stem from a man aged 55 to 70 who had been exposed to COVID-19.

The chain combines TRBV6-5 with TRBJ2-7; D is possibly TRBD2 (6 bases). The CDR3 spans 15 residues. Germline CDR1 is MNHEY and CDR2 is SVGAGI. Trimming pared 0 bases from V and 2 bases from J, leaving 11 bases between. The CDR3 loop reads CASSYSGTPTYEQYF. CDR3 nucleotides: TGTGCCAGCAGTTACTCCGGGACTCCAACCTACGAGCAGTACTTC.

The chain couples TRBV6-6 to TRBJ1-4, with 7 bases identical to TRBD1. V shed 7 bases and J 7 bases; nucleotides not matched to a gene: 9. The CDR3 is made up of 14 amino acids. Germline V gene sequence: CDR1 MNHNY, CDR2 SVGAGI (reference sequence). The DNA for the CDR3 is TGTGCCAGCACCGAGACAGGGCTAGGTGAAAAACTGTTTTTT. It codes for CASTETGLGEKLFF.

The V call is TRBV30, the J call TRBJ2-2, with 12 nucleotides matching TRBD2. The germline V gene has CDR1 GTSNPN and CDR2 SVGIG (reference sequence). The CDR3 runs to 17 residues. V lost 5 bases, J lost 6 bases, and 13 bases stayed unmatched. This CDR3 reads CAWGSGASGRAAGELFF. CDR3 in DNA: TGTGCCTGGGGGTCAGGGGCTAGCGGGAGGGCCGCCGGGGAGCTGTTTTTT.

V gene TRBV24-1 combines with J gene TRBJ1-2; no definite D call. Germline values: CDR1 KGHDR, CDR2 SFDVKD. The CDR3 loop spans 12 amino acids. With 3 bases removed from V and 2 bases from J, the gap between germline ends came to 3 bases. CDR3 bases: TGTGCCACCAGTGATACAAACTATGGCTACACCTTC. Encoded protein: CATSDTNYGYTF.

The chain recombines TRBV4-1 with TRBJ2-3, with 10 positions matching TRBD2. CDR1 and CDR2 (germline): MGHRA, YSYEKL. There are 17 residues in the CDR3. J lost 0 bases, V lost 1 base, and 4 bases had no gene match. The DNA for the CDR3 is TGCGCCAGCAGCCAAGTATTACTAGCGGGGAGCACAGATACGCAGTATTTT. It translates to CASSQVLLAGSTDTQYF.

The rearrangement uses TRBV19 and TRBJ1-5; the D gene is possibly TRBD1 (5 bases). CDR3 length: 14 amino acids. With 5 bases removed from V and 5 bases from J, the gap between germline ends came to 13 bases. Germline assignment: CDR1 LNHDA and CDR2 SQIVND (reference sequence). The CDR3 DNA is TGTGCCAGTAGTGCGTCGGGGGGGGATCAGCCCCAGCATTTT. This codes for CASSASGGDQPQHF.

V and J are TRBV7-2 and TRBJ2-7, with TRBD2 matching over 7 bases. V shed 5 bases, J shed 0 bases, and the junction held 13 bases outside the gene matches. CDR1 SGHTA and CDR2 FQGNSA come from the germline V gene. This CDR3 spans 17 amino acids. The CDR3 here is CASSQLPAGERSYEQYF. CDR3 nucleotide sequence: TGTGCCAGCAGCCAACTACCCGCGGGAGAGCGCTCCTACGAGCAGTACTTC.